Each of the 5 T cell receptor beta chains below was sequenced from the same sample in a study of control samples from healthy donors and cancer patients (dated by TCRdb to the early 2020s). The method behind the library was the immunoSEQ multiplex PCR assay. The table comes from immuneACCESS by way of TCRdb, which keeps in-frame sequences with V and J called. Part of the clones is missing from these tables; in studies checked, under half for an unresolved V gene and the rest for unknown reasons. This sample is represented by over 100,000 clones; 92% of them were singletons. Approximately 2% of the sample is taken by the ten largest. The material sequenced was blood. Every receptor here comes from a woman aged 50 to 65 in good health.

The chain couples TRBV2 to TRBJ2-7; 11 bases are shared with TRBD1. The CDR3 has 15 residues. V was pared by 5 bases and J by 0 bases, with 3 bases of the junction left unmatched. Germline V gene lookup returns CDR1 SNHLY and CDR2 FYNNEI. CDR3 bases: TGTGCCAGCAGTAGGGACAGGGGGGGCTCCTACGAGCAGTACTTC. This sequence encodes CASSRDRGGSYEQYF.

The CDR3 here is CASSSGSPKTQYF. In DNA, the CDR3 is TGTGCCAGCAGTAGCGGGAGTCCTAAGACCCAGTACTTC. The V call is TRBV5-6, the J call TRBJ2-5; 9 bases line up with TRBD2. Germline V lookup: CDR1 SGHDT, CDR2 YYEEEE. The CDR3 spans 13 residues. The V and J ends lost 5 bases and 6 bases, in that order; junction bases with no gene match: 5.

V and J are TRBV5-1 and TRBJ2-5; 7 bases are shared with TRBD2. Germline V gene sequence: CDR1 SGHRS, CDR2 YFSETQ. The V gene end was trimmed by 4 bases and the J gene end by 5 bases; junction bases not matched to a gene: 11. CDR3 length: 15 residues. This CDR3 is CASSPASGLGETQYF. CDR3 coding DNA: TGCGCCAGCAGCCCGGCCTCCGGACTAGGGGAGACCCAGTACTTC.

This clone appeared a single time. The CDR3 DNA reads as TGTGCCAGTTCGGGGCAGCCAGGGGGGCTTGAGACCCAGTACTTC. This sequence encodes CASSGQPGGLETQYF. The J gene is TRBJ2-5, the V gene TRBV6-5; possibly TRBD1 for D (7 bases). The V end was cut by 9 bases, the J end by 5 bases, with 22 bases between. The CDR3 spans 15 residues. Per germline, CDR1 MNHEY and CDR2 SVGAGI.

This clone has a single count. The CDR3, as DNA: TGTGCCAGTAGTATGGGCCCGACCAATGAGCAGTTCTTC. This sequence encodes CASSMGPTNEQFF. The chain combines TRBV19 with TRBJ2-1, with unresolved D. V was trimmed by 3 bases and J by 6 bases, leaving 9 bases between them. Germline V gene lookup returns CDR1 LNHDA and CDR2 SQIVND (reference sequence). The CDR3 totals 13 residues.